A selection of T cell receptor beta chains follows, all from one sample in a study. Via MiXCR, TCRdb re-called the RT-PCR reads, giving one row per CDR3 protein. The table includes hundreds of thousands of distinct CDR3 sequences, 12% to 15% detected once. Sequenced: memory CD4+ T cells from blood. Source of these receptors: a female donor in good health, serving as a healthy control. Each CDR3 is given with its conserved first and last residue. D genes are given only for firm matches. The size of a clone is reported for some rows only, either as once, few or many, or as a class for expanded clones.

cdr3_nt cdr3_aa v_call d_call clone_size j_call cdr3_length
TGTGCCAGCAGTTACTCGATTGATAACAATGAGCAGTTCTTC CASSYSIDNNEQFF TRBV6-6 NA few TRBJ2-1 14
TGTGCCACCAGTAGAGGACTAGCGGGGGCCTACAATGAGCAGTTCTTC CATSRGLAGAYNEQFF TRBV24-1 TRBD2 few TRBJ2-1 16
TGCGCCAGCAGCGGGACAGAAGAGACCCAGTACTTC CASSGTEETQYF TRBV5-1 TRBD1 many TRBJ2-5 12
TGTGCCAGCAGCTCTGGGGGGAGCGAGCAGTACTTC CASSSGGSEQYF TRBV3-1 NA few TRBJ2-7 12
TGTGCCCTAGTCGTTGAGGACTCTGCCAATGAGCAGTTCTTC CALVVEDSANEQFF TRBV6-1 NA NA TRBJ2-1 14
TGTGCCAGCAGCGTAGTTCAGGGTGGAGCAGATACGCAGTATTTT CASSVVQGGADTQYF TRBV9 NA many TRBJ2-3 15
TGTGCCAGCAGCCCGGCCACTAGCGGGAGCGGCGATACGCAGTATTTT CASSPATSGSGDTQYF TRBV5-4 TRBD2 NA TRBJ2-3 16
TGCAGTGCCCCCGGGACCCACAACACTAATGAAAAACTGTTTTTT CSAPGTHNTNEKLFF TRBV20-1 NA few TRBJ1-4 15
TGTGCCAGCAGCGAAGCGGGACAACCCTACAATGAGCAGTTCTTC CASSEAGQPYNEQFF TRBV7-3 NA NA TRBJ2-1 15
TGTGCCAGCAGCCACCCGGGGCAGAACTCCTACGAGCAGTACTTC CASSHPGQNSYEQYF TRBV7-2 NA few TRBJ2-7 15
TGTGCCAGCTGTCAACTAGCGGGAGCCGGGGAGCTGTTTTTT CASCQLAGAGELFF TRBV27 TRBD2 NA TRBJ2-2 14
TGTGCCACCAGTGACCTTGGGACAGGGGGACTATACGAGCAGTACTTC CATSDLGTGGLYEQYF TRBV24-1 TRBD1 NA TRBJ2-7 16
TGTGCCAGCAGCTTATTTGGGGGCACAGATACGCAGTATTTT CASSLFGGTDTQYF TRBV7-2 NA many TRBJ2-3 14
TGTGCCAGCAGCCCTGGACAGGGGGAGCTGTTTTTT CASSPGQGELFF TRBV11-3 NA once TRBJ2-2 12
TGTGCCAGCAGTTTAGGGGGTTTTGGACTTATGCAGTTCTTC CASSLGGFGLMQFF TRBV12-3/TRBV12-4 NA NA TRBJ2-1 14
TGTGCCAGCAGGAGGGACAGGGGGCTTAACATTCAGTACTTC CASRRDRGLNIQYF TRBV12-3/TRBV12-4 TRBD1 many TRBJ2-4 14
TGTGCCAGCAGCTTAGAGCCTAGCGGGAGTAATGAGCAGTTCTTC CASSLEPSGSNEQFF TRBV11-2 TRBD2 NA TRBJ2-1 15
TGCGCCAGCAGCCAAGATACAGGCTCCAATCAGCCCCAGCATTTT CASSQDTGSNQPQHF TRBV4-3 NA few TRBJ1-5 15
TGTGCCAGCAGTATACTAGCGGGGGGCACCGCAGAGACCCAGTACTTC CASSILAGGTAETQYF TRBV6-6 TRBD2 many TRBJ2-5 16
TGTGCCATCAGCCTCGGGACTAACTCCCAAGAGACCCAGTACTTC CAISLGTNSQETQYF TRBV10-3 TRBD2 many TRBJ2-5 15
TGTGCCAGCACCGACAACACGTATGAGCAGTTCTTC CASTDNTYEQFF TRBV7-2 NA many TRBJ2-1 12
TGTGCCAGCAGTTTAAGAATAGGATACACTGAAGCTTTCTTT CASSLRIGYTEAFF TRBV27 NA once TRBJ1-1 14
TGTGCCAGCAGCTTATTAAGTCTCCGGGACACAAACAATGAGCAGTTCTTC CASSLLSLRDTNNEQFF TRBV7-2 NA few TRBJ2-1 17
TGTGCCAGCAGCGCCGCGACAGGGCATTCACCCCTCCACTTT CASSAATGHSPLHF TRBV7-6 TRBD1 NA TRBJ1-6 14
TGTGCCAGCAGCTCCAACGTTCGGTACGAGCAGTACTTC CASSSNVRYEQYF TRBV7-2 NA few TRBJ2-7 13
TGTGCCAGCAGTCATACACGGAACTATGGCTACACCTTC CASSHTRNYGYTF TRBV6-6 NA NA TRBJ1-2 13
TGTGCCAGCACCCCTTTGGGACAGATTGAAGCTTTCTTT CASTPLGQIEAFF TRBV6-1 TRBD1 few TRBJ1-1 13
TGTGCCAGCAGCCAAGAGTCGGCAGACTATGGCTACACCTTC CASSQESADYGYTF TRBV4-2 NA many TRBJ1-2 14
TGCAGTGCTAGAGATGGTCCAGGACTAGCGGGACAGCCCTACAATGAGCAGTTCTTC CSARDGPGLAGQPYNEQFF TRBV20-1 TRBD2 few TRBJ2-1 19
TGCGCCAGCAGCCAAGACCCGGGTCCAAACATTCAGTACTTC CASSQDPGPNIQYF TRBV4-3 NA few TRBJ2-4 14
TGTGCCATCAGCTACAGGGGCCACACTGAAGCTTTCTTT CAISYRGHTEAFF TRBV10-3 TRBD1 NA TRBJ1-1 13
TGCAGTGCTAGAGTTGAGACAGACCTATACGAGCAGTACTTC CSARVETDLYEQYF TRBV20-1 NA NA TRBJ2-7 14
TGCAGTGCTAGGACTACCCAAGCGGGAGTTTCAGAGACCCAGTACTTC CSARTTQAGVSETQYF TRBV20-1 TRBD2 NA TRBJ2-5 16
TGCAGTGCCCACCAGGGGACTAACAATCAGCCCCAGCATTTT CSAHQGTNNQPQHF TRBV20-1 NA few TRBJ1-5 14
TGTGCCAGCAGCCGAAACCCAGCCGGCGGCTATGGCTACACCTTC CASSRNPAGGYGYTF TRBV28 NA NA TRBJ1-2 15
TGTGCCAGCGGACTAGCAGCCAATGAGCAGTTCTTC CASGLAANEQFF TRBV7-8 TRBD2 few TRBJ2-1 12
TGTGCCAGCAGCCTAGGACAGGGTGCGGGCACCGGGGAGCTGTTTTTT CASSLGQGAGTGELFF TRBV5-8 TRBD1 NA TRBJ2-2 16
TGTGCCAGCAGTTCAGCCTCGAATAATTCACCCCTCCACTTT CASSSASNNSPLHF TRBV12-3/TRBV12-4 NA NA TRBJ1-6 14
TGTGCCAGCAGCTTGTTCCAGGGGGCCTCCGGGGAGCTGTTTTTT CASSLFQGASGELFF TRBV7-2 TRBD1 many TRBJ2-2 15
TGTGCCAGCAGCCTTTCGACCCTGGGGGGCTATGGCTACACCTTC CASSLSTLGGYGYTF TRBV3-1 NA NA TRBJ1-2 15
TGCGCCAGCAGCAAGACAGGGGCTCAAGAGACCCAGTACTTC CASSKTGAQETQYF TRBV5-1 TRBD1 few TRBJ2-5 14
TGTGCCAGCAGCTTCACTGGACAGTTTTTCCACTTT CASSFTGQFFHF TRBV7-2 NA few TRBJ1-6 12
TGCAGTGCTAGGGCGGCCGAAAAACTGTTTTTT CSARAAEKLFF TRBV20-1 NA few TRBJ1-4 11
TGTGCCAGCAGTTCGGGACAGGGCTACCCTAACTATGGCTACACCTTC CASSSGQGYPNYGYTF TRBV6-5 TRBD1 NA TRBJ1-2 16
TGTGCCAGCAGTTTTCGCTCTAGCGGGACTTCCTACGAGCAGTACTTC CASSFRSSGTSYEQYF TRBV27 TRBD2 many TRBJ2-7 16
TGTGCCAGCAGTTTAGCGCGGGGGTGGTTAGATACGCAGTATTTT CASSLARGWLDTQYF TRBV12-3/TRBV12-4 TRBD2 NA TRBJ2-3 15
TGCGCCAGCAGCTTGCGACTAGCGGGGGATAGCACAGATACGCAGTATTTT CASSLRLAGDSTDTQYF TRBV5-1 TRBD2 few TRBJ2-3 17
TGTGCCAGCAGCTTACAAGGGTTAGGGCAGCCCCAGCATTTT CASSLQGLGQPQHF TRBV7-8 NA NA TRBJ1-5 14
TGTGCCAGCAGTCTGCAATATGGACAGGGGGCGAATCAGCCCCAGCATTTT CASSLQYGQGANQPQHF TRBV27 TRBD1 NA TRBJ1-5 17
TGCAGTGCTAGAAGGGCAGGGGAAGTCGATCAGCCCCAGCATTTT CSARRAGEVDQPQHF TRBV20-1 NA few TRBJ1-5 15
TGCAGTGGAGGGAGTTACAATGAGCAGTTCTTC CSGGSYNEQFF TRBV20-1 NA NA TRBJ2-1 11
TGTGCCAGCAGGCCTCAGGGGGAGGAGACCCAGTACTTC CASRPQGEETQYF TRBV6-6 TRBD1 many TRBJ2-5 13
TGCAGTGCTAAGGGGGGACCCCAGCAGACCCAGTACTTC CSAKGGPQQTQYF TRBV20-1 NA NA TRBJ2-5 13